This T cell receptor (beta chain) was found in a study of T-cell reconstitution after alpha-beta-depleted transplantation in children. Researchers prepared the TCRbeta library using unique molecular identifiers, the study reports. TCRdb fed the PCR reads into MiXCR, producing one record per CDR3 protein. The sample includes about 610,000 distinct CDR3 sequences, roughly a tenth seen only once; the top ten take less than 4.5%. Germline CDR1 reads DFQATT; CDR2 reads SNEGSKA (reference sequence). This CDR3 is built from 13 residues. Trimming cost V 6 bases and J 2 bases; bases outside gene matches: 5. In this sample, this clonotype turned up a few times.

The J gene is TRBJ1-2, the V gene TRBV20-1; TRBD1 matches at 8 bases. The sample here was PBMCs from the stem cell graft donor, taken from the stem cell graft. This TCR was recovered from a human donor who donated a stem cell graft to a child with acute myeloid leukemia. The CDR3 DNA sequence: TGCAGTGCCCGGACAGGGATGAACTATGGCTACACCTTC. Translation: CSARTGMNYGYTF.